These 30 T cell receptor beta chains share one sample of origin, sequenced in a study of OX40 agonist ivuxolimab in advanced cancers. Sequencing was performed with immunoSEQ multiplex PCR; in TCRdb, only in-frame clones are kept and a portion is missing. The sample shows tens of thousands of clones, 90% of them seen only once. The material sequenced was CD4+ or CD8+ T cells sorted from blood, taken in a trial of the OX40 agonist ivuxolimab. All receptors derive from an adult with an advanced solid tumor such as melanoma, head and neck, liver or kidney cancer.

The chain combines TRBV6-5 with TRBJ1-6; D is unresolved. CDR3 size: 15 residues. Trimming took 7 bases from V and 6 from J, leaving 16 bases between them. Germline assignment: CDR1 MNHEY and CDR2 SVGAGI. The CDR3 sequence: CASTHDTLPNSPLHF. The CDR3 nucleotides are TGTGCCAGCACCCATGACACTCTACCTAATTCACCCCTCCACTTT.

The rearrangement links TRBV7-8 to TRBJ1-1; no clear D gene. V lost 4 bases to trimming and J lost 4 bases, with 10 bases between them. Germline V gene sequence: CDR1 SGHVS, CDR2 FQNEAQ. The CDR3 is made up of 13 amino acids. In DNA, the CDR3 is TGTGCCAGCAGCTCCATGAGCGTCACTGAAGCTTTCTTT. It specifies CASSSMSVTEAFF.

The rearrangement links TRBV2 to TRBJ1-2; a possible D gene is TRBD1 (6 bases). CDR3 size: 14 residues. Germline-derived CDR1 and CDR2 are SNHLY and FYNNEI. V gave up 7 bases and J gave up 1 base, with 13 bases separating them. The CDR3 bases are TGTGCCAGCAATTTTAAGGGGGTTAACTATGGCTACACCTTC. It encodes CASNFKGVNYGYTF. Full variable domain (rest looked up from reference TRBV2 and TRBJ1-2): EPEVTQTPSHQVTQMGQEVILRCVPISNHLYFYWYRQILGQKVEFLVSFYNNEISEKSEIFDDQFSVERPDGSNFTLKIRSTKLEDSAMYFCASNFKGVNYGYTFGSGTRLTVV.

This chain joins TRBV5-4 and TRBJ2-1, with 10 bases fitting TRBD2. There are 16 residues in the CDR3. The V segment lost 3 bases and the J segment 8 bases; nucleotides outside the gene matches: 11. Germline V gives CDR1 SGHNT, CDR2 YYREEE (reference sequence). The CDR3 is CASSSPQREGLDEQFF. CDR3 bases: TGTGCCAGCAGCTCCCCTCAGCGGGAGGGCCTGGATGAGCAGTTCTTC.

The chain couples TRBV5-1 to TRBJ1-1; possible D gene TRBD1, 6 bases. V was cut by 1 base and J by 7 bases, with 14 bases left in between. There are 14 residues in the CDR3. CDR1 and CDR2 (germline): SGHRS, YFSETQ. CDR3 DNA sequence: TGCGCCAGCAGCTTGTACGGGGGGCGGAATGAAGCTTTCTTT. Its translation is CASSLYGGRNEAFF.

This clone was found once. The rearrangement links TRBV28 to TRBJ1-2, with 10 bases lining up with TRBD1. Germline trimming cut 8 bases from V and 5 bases from J; bases unmatched to any gene: 8. The CDR3 length is 14 residues. Germline CDR1 is MDHEN and CDR2 is SYDVKM. The CDR3 coding sequence is TGTGCCAGCCGTCGCGGACAGGGGGTTTATGGCTACACCTTC. Protein sequence: CASRRGQGVYGYTF.

This CDR3 is CASAWRPYTGELFF. The CDR3 DNA is TGTGCCAGCGCTTGGAGACCGTACACCGGGGAGCTGTTTTTT. The chain is built from TRBV28 and TRBJ2-2; D is unresolved. The ends were cut back, 8 bases at V and 3 bases at J, with 13 bases in the middle. Germline V gene data show CDR1 as MDHEN and CDR2 as SYDVKM. CDR3 size: 14 residues.

V and J are TRBV5-1 and TRBJ1-3; the match to TRBD1 covers 7 bases. CDR1 SGHRS and CDR2 YFSETQ come from the germline V gene. Germline trimming cut 7 bases from V and 3 bases from J; bases unmatched to any gene: 7. This CDR3 comprises 14 residues. CDR3 protein: CASSGGVGGNTIYF. CDR3 bases: TGCGCCAGCTCAGGGGGGGTCGGTGGAAACACCATATATTTT.

The chain joins TRBV10-3 to TRBJ2-1; 10 nucleotides align to TRBD2. In germline, CDR1 is ENHRY, CDR2 SYGVKD. The CDR3 extends over 13 amino acids. Unmatched junction bases numbered 5, after V lost 8 bases and J lost 7 bases. CDR3 residues: CAILAGDRNEQFF. CDR3 nucleotide sequence: TGTGCCATCCTAGCGGGAGATCGTAATGAGCAGTTCTTC.

The chain links TRBV10-3 to TRBJ2-3; 10 nucleotides align to TRBD2. Trimming took 6 bases from V and 2 from J; bases not matched to a gene: 8. In germline, CDR1 is ENHRY, CDR2 SYGVKD. The CDR3 is 16 amino acids. The CDR3 protein is CAISLTSGINTDTQYF. CDR3 sequence (DNA): TGTGCCATCAGCCTTACTAGCGGGATAAACACAGATACGCAGTATTTT.

This rearrangement joins TRBV6-5 to TRBJ1-3, with no clear D. The germline gives CDR1 MNHEY, CDR2 SVGAGI. Trimming cost V 0 bases and J 2 bases, with 11 bases left between them. The length of the CDR3 is 16 residues. For the CDR3, the DNA is TGTGCCAGCAGTTACTCGGGGTGGGGAACTGGAAACACCATATATTTT. Amino acid sequence: CASSYSGWGTGNTIYF.

The chain carries TRBV5-1 and TRBJ2-7; 7 bases align to TRBD2. With 6 bases clipped from V and 0 bases from J, the junction kept 12 bases outside the gene matches. The CDR3 is 16 amino acids. Looked up from germline, CDR1 is SGHRS and CDR2 is YFSETQ. CDR3: CASNQGRRENSYEQYF. The CDR3 DNA reads TGCGCCAGCAACCAGGGACGGCGGGAGAACTCCTACGAGCAGTACTTC.

Here the CDR3 DNA reads TGTGCCAGCAGCCACCCGGGACAGGTCTACGAGCAGTACTTC. This codes for CASSHPGQVYEQYF. The rearrangement links TRBV11-1 to TRBJ2-7; TRBD1 matches 8 bases. Germline V gene sequence: CDR1 SGHAT, CDR2 FQDESV (reference sequence). The CDR3 consists of 14 residues. V lost 5 bases, J lost 3 bases, and 6 bases stayed unmatched.

Only a few counts were recorded for this clone. The chain recombines TRBV18 with TRBJ2-1, with 9 bases aligning to TRBD2. There are 15 residues in the CDR3. From germline, CDR1 is KGHSH and CDR2 LQKENI. Trimming at V came to 3 bases and at J to 8 bases, leaving 8 bases not matched to a gene. The DNA of the CDR3 is TGTGCCAGCTCACCCCCTAGCGGGATGGGGTATGAGCAGTTCTTC. Residues: CASSPPSGMGYEQFF.

The CDR3 loop reads CASSFGDSLSTDTQYF. The CDR3 coding sequence is TGCGCCAGCAGCTTTGGGGACAGTCTTAGCACAGATACGCAGTATTTT. The chain couples TRBV5-1 to TRBJ2-3; 7 bases align to TRBD1. V trimming: 2 bases; J trimming: 0 bases; junction bases outside the gene matches: 6. CDR3 size: 16 residues. The germline gives CDR1 SGHRS, CDR2 YFSETQ.

V is TRBV6-5 and J is TRBJ1-3; no clear D gene. Trimming left V 0 bases short and J 1 base short, with 4 bases between. Germline V gives CDR1 MNHEY, CDR2 SVGAGI. This CDR3 comprises 14 residues. In DNA form, the CDR3 reads TGTGCCAGCAGTTACTCGAGTTCTGGAAACACCATATATTTT. It codes for CASSYSSSGNTIYF.

The V and J genes are TRBV21-1 and TRBJ2-3; the D call TRBD1 from the table was never checked on the DNA. TRBV21-1 is tagged as a pseudogene. There are 16 residues in the CDR3. The CDR3 DNA reads TGTGCCAGCAGCACCACCCGGGACAGGGATAAAGATACGCAGTATTTT. Protein product: CASSTTRDRDKDTQYF.

Of note for this clone: This sample includes further DNA sequences coding for the same CDR3. The chain has TRBV19 and TRBJ2-1, with a weak D call TRBD1 (5 bases). Trimming took 1 base from V and 9 from J, leaving 7 bases between them. The CDR3 length is 12 residues. Per the germline V gene, CDR1 is LNHDA and CDR2 is SQIVND (reference sequence). This CDR3 is CASSIGRGEQFF. The DNA for the CDR3 is TGTGCCAGTAGTATAGGAAGGGGTGAGCAGTTCTTC.

The rearrangement joins TRBV19 to TRBJ1-1, with TRBD1 as a possible D gene (5 bases). Trimming stripped 5 bases from V and 4 bases from J, with 14 bases between. The germline V gene has CDR1 LNHDA and CDR2 SQIVND (reference sequence). This CDR3 has 14 amino acids. The CDR3 DNA sequence: TGTGCCAGTAGTGCTCAGGGAAGCGGCACTGAAGCTTTCTTT. It yields the protein CASSAQGSGTEAFF.

The chain has TRBV30 and TRBJ1-2; TRBD1 might be the D (6 bases). V shed 2 bases and J shed 6 bases, with 16 bases lying between them. Looked up from germline, CDR1 is GTSNPN and CDR2 is SVGIG (reference sequence). The CDR3 covers 14 residues. The CDR3 DNA follows: TGTGCCTGGAGTACCCGAAAGGGGGTTGATGGCTACACCTTC. The encoded protein is CAWSTRKGVDGYTF.

V gene TRBV5-1 combines with J gene TRBJ2-1; TRBD1 might be the D (7 bases). The CDR3 is made up of 16 amino acids. The ends were cut back, 4 bases at V and 6 bases at J, with 20 bases in the middle. Per germline, CDR1 SGHRS and CDR2 YFSETQ. CDR3 region: CASSAGGLAPSNEQFF. CDR3 nucleotide sequence: TGCGCCAGCAGCGCAGGGGGGCTAGCACCCAGCAATGAGCAGTTCTTC.

The V call is TRBV10-1, the J call TRBJ2-7; D gene unclear. Germline CDR1 is WNHNN and CDR2 is SYGVQD (reference sequence). V was trimmed by 5 bases and J by 6 bases, leaving 14 bases between them. The CDR3 is made up of 13 amino acids. CDR3 sequence: CASSSLGVGEQYF. The CDR3 region has the DNA TGCGCCAGCAGTTCGCTAGGTGTCGGCGAGCAGTACTTC.

The J gene is TRBJ2-7, the V gene TRBV7-9, with TRBD2 matching 12 bases. The CDR3 contains 16 residues. Germline V gene lookup returns CDR1 SEHNR and CDR2 FQNEAQ (reference sequence). V lost 5 bases to trimming and J lost 4 bases; unmatched junction nucleotides: 9. In DNA, the CDR3 is TGTGCCAGCAGCCGACTAGCGGGAGTAGAGGGTTACGAGCAGTACTTC. Translating it yields CASSRLAGVEGYEQYF.

Only one count was recorded for this clone. This chain uses TRBV10-3 with TRBJ2-7; a weak D match, TRBD1 (6 bases). The CDR3 is 16 amino acids. CDR1 is ENHRY, CDR2 SYGVKD, per germline. Trimming cost V 3 bases and J 5 bases, with 20 bases left between them. The CDR3: CAISDFGGGGKNEQYF. CDR3 DNA sequence: TGTGCCATCAGTGATTTTGGGGGTGGGGGCAAAAACGAGCAGTACTTC.

The chain links TRBV19 to TRBJ2-1; TRBD2 agrees at 7 bases. This CDR3 spans 16 amino acids. CDR1 and CDR2 from the germline V gene are LNHDA and SQIVND (reference sequence). V lost 5 bases and J lost 0; bases outside the gene matches: 7. For the CDR3, the DNA is TGTGCCAGTAGTCTCCCAGGCGGGAGCTCCTACAATGAGCAGTTCTTC. Residues: CASSLPGGSSYNEQFF.

The chain joins TRBV30 to TRBJ1-1; 8 bases align to TRBD1. CDR1 is GTSNPN, CDR2 SVGIG, per germline (reference sequence). The CDR3 is 16 residues long. The V segment lost 0 bases and the J segment 4 bases; nucleotides outside the gene matches: 10. This CDR3 reads CAWSVTRTGLFTEAFF. CDR3 sequence (DNA): TGTGCCTGGAGTGTAACCCGGACAGGGCTGTTCACTGAAGCTTTCTTT.

The V and J genes are TRBV10-1 and TRBJ2-1; 11 bases line up with TRBD2. The germline V gene has CDR1 WNHNN and CDR2 SYGVQD (reference sequence). V shed 3 bases and J 4 bases; nucleotides not matched to a gene: 5. This CDR3 is built from 16 residues. This CDR3 reads CASSDGRLAGYNEQFF. The CDR3 DNA is TGCGCCAGCAGTGACGGAAGACTAGCGGGGTACAATGAGCAGTTCTTC.

The count of this clone is one. The genes are TRBV2 and TRBJ2-2; tentative D call: TRBD1 (5 bases). CDR1 and CDR2 from the germline V gene are SNHLY and FYNNEI. V was clipped by 11 bases and J by 5 bases, with 18 bases between them. The CDR3 has 14 residues. CDR3 loop: CAAQGWGGTGELFF. CDR3 DNA sequence: TGTGCCGCTCAAGGGTGGGGCGGAACCGGGGAGCTGTTTTTT. Looking up the rest from reference TRBV2 and TRBJ2-2 gives the full variable domain: EPEVTQTPSHQVTQMGQEVILRCVPISNHLYFYWYRQILGQKVEFLVSFYNNEISEKSEIFDDQFSVERPDGSNFTLKIRSTKLEDSAMYFCAAQGWGGTGELFFGEGSRLTVL.

This clone was seen only once. This chain uses TRBV6-6 with TRBJ2-7, with 13 bases aligning to TRBD2. Germline V gene data show CDR1 as MNHNY and CDR2 as SVGAGI (reference sequence). After removal of 5 bases from V and 9 bases from J, the junction contained 7 bases not matched to a gene. CDR3 length equals 14 residues. CDR3 loop: CASSPGTSGTGQYF. CDR3 sequence (DNA): TGTGCCAGCAGTCCCGGGACTAGCGGGACTGGGCAGTACTTC.

This clone was observed a handful of times. The rearrangement joins TRBV6-5 to TRBJ1-5; 8 bases line up with TRBD1. V shed 4 bases and J 2 bases; nucleotides not matched to a gene: 7. Germline V gene lookup returns CDR1 MNHEY and CDR2 SVGAGI. This CDR3 is built from 16 residues. This CDR3 is CASSFRTGRGNQPQHF. CDR3 DNA: TGTGCCAGCAGTTTCCGGACAGGGAGAGGCAATCAGCCCCAGCATTTT.